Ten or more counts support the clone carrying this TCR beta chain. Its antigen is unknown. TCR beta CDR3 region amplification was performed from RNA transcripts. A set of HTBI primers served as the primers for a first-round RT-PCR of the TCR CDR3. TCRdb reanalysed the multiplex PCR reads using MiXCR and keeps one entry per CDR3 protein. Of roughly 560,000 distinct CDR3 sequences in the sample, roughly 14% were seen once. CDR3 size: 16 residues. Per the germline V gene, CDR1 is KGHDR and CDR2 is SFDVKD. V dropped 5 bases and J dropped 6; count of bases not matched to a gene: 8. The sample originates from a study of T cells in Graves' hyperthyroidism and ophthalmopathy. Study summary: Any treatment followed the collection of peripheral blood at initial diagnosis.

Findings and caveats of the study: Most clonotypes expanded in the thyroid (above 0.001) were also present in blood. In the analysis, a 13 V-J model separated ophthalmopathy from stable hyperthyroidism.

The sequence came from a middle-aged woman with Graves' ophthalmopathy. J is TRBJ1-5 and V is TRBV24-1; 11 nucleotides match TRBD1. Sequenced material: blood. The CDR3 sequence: CATSASGTGGSQPQHF. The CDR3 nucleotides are TGTGCCACCAGTGCCTCCGGGACAGGGGGGAGTCAGCCCCAGCATTTT.